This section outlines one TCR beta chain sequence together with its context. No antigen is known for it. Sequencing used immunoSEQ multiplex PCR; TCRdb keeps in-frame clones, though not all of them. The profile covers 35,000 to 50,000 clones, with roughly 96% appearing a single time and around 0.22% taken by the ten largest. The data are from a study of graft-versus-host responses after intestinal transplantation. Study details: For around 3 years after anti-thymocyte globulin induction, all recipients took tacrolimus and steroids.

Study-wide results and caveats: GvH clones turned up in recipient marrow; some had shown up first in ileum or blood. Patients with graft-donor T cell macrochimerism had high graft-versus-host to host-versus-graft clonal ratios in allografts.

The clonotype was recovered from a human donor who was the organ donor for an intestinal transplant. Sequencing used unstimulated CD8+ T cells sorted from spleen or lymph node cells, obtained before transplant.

CDR3 nucleotide sequence: TGTGCCAGCAGGGACATACGAGGGACAGATACGCAGTATTTT. Protein: CASRDIRGTDTQYF. The V call is TRBV7-2, the J call TRBJ2-3, with D perhaps given as TRBD1 or TRBD2 (5 bases each). Germline assignment: CDR1 SGHTA and CDR2 FQGNSA. V dropped 6 bases and J dropped 3 bases, with 13 bases sitting between them. The CDR3 is 14 residues long.